Shown below are 21 T cell receptor beta chains from a single sample sequenced in a study of vaccination and CD4 T cells after COVID-19. Stated treatment: roughly 10-day PBMC culture with coronavirus spike peptide pools or control peptides (ViraFEST assay). Their specific antigens are unknown. Cultured CD4+ T cells had their DNA profiled by the Oncomine TCR Beta short-read assay. TCRdb itself ran the PCR reads through MiXCR, one entry per CDR3 protein. The sample holds approximately 9,900 distinct CDR3 sequences, 51% seen once. The sequencing input was CD4+ T cells from blood, cultured in vitro. Source of these receptors: a human donor who had recovered from COVID-19.

The chain is built from TRBV6-6 and TRBJ1-2; D unresolved. Looked up from germline, CDR1 is MNHNY and CDR2 is SVGAGI (reference sequence). The CDR3 is made up of 15 amino acids. The V gene lost 2 bases and the J gene lost 2 bases, with 12 bases spanning the gap. The CDR3 here is CASSYPATLNYGYTF. The CDR3 nucleotides are TGTGCCAGCAGTTACCCTGCGACCCTAAACTATGGCTACACCTTC.

This chain links TRBV27 with TRBJ1-2, with 7 nucleotides matching TRBD1. CDR3 size: 16 residues. The trim removed 6 bases at V and 5 bases at J, leaving 15 bases unmatched. Germline-derived CDR1 and CDR2 are MNHEY and SMNVEV (reference sequence). The DNA of the CDR3 is TGTGCCAGCAGCCTCCAAGGGACAGCAAGAGGGTATGGCTACACCTTC. As protein: CASSLQGTARGYGYTF.

The chain recombines TRBV6-2 or TRBV6-3 with TRBJ2-5; 9 bases are a match to TRBD1. The CDR3 sequence is 15 residues long. After removal of 1 base from V and 5 bases from J, the junction contained 5 bases not matched to a gene. The V gene's germline CDR1 is MNHEY and CDR2 SVGEGT. The CDR3 region has the DNA TGTGCCAGCAGTTACTGGGGACAGGGAGGGGAGACCCAGTACTTC. Translated, it gives CASSYWGQGGETQYF.

This clonotype was found a few times. The V call is TRBV27, the J call TRBJ1-1; TRBD1 is a possible D gene (6 bases). CDR1 is MNHEY, CDR2 SMNVEV, per germline (reference sequence). The CDR3 extends over 13 amino acids. The V end lost 9 bases, the J end lost 8 bases, and 19 bases lay between the germline ends. In nucleotides, the CDR3 is TGTGCCAGTTCCCAGGGACACCCCACCGAAGCTTTCTTT. It codes for CASSQGHPTEAFF.

The table lists this clonotype with a few counts. The V gene is TRBV30, the J gene TRBJ2-3, with D perhaps matching TRBD2 (6 bases). The CDR3 is 14 amino acids. Trimming took off 3 bases at V and 1 base at J, with 11 bases between the two ends. Germline V gene data show CDR1 as GTSNPN and CDR2 as SVGIG (reference sequence). The CDR3 DNA follows: TGTGCCTGGAGCGGCGGGGTACGCACAGATACGCAGTATTTT. Amino acids: CAWSGGVRTDTQYF.

The table lists this clonotype with a count of one. The chain employs TRBV6-1 and TRBJ1-1; weak D call: TRBD1 (5 bases). Looked up from germline, CDR1 is MNHNS and CDR2 is SASEGT. V lost 0 bases, J lost 5 bases, and 22 bases lay in between. The CDR3 loop spans 18 amino acids. The CDR3 reads CASSEALGRRELRTEAFF. The CDR3 nucleotides read TGTGCCAGCAGTGAAGCGCTGGGGCGCCGGGAGTTGAGAACTGAAGCTTTCTTT.

The chain is built from TRBV6-2 or TRBV6-3 and TRBJ2-5; D perhaps matches TRBD1 (6 bases). Trimming shortened V by 6 bases and J by 2 bases, and 13 bases separated the two germline ends. The CDR3 consists of 14 residues. Germline CDR1 is MNHEY and CDR2 is SVGEGT. The CDR3 sequence: CASSLPRGQETQYF. CDR3 DNA sequence: TGTGCCAGCAGCCTTCCGAGGGGGCAAGAGACCCAGTACTTC.

This clonotype was found once. The V call is TRBV5-5, the J call TRBJ1-2, with D maybe TRBD1 (6 bases). The germline V and J ends were trimmed by 2 bases and 2 bases, with 13 bases remaining between them. Germline values: CDR1 SGHKS, CDR2 YYEKEE (reference sequence). The CDR3 has 15 amino acids. In DNA, the CDR3 is TGTGCCAGCAGCTTACCAGGGGCTTCGAACTATGGCTACACCTTC. It is translated as CASSLPGASNYGYTF. Full variable domain (outside the CDR3, taken from reference TRBV5-5 and TRBJ1-2): DAGVTQSPTHLIKTRGQQVTLRCSPISGHKSVSWYQQVLGQGPQFIFQYYEKEERGRGNFPDRFSARQFPNYSSELNVNALLLGDSALYLCASSLPGASNYGYTFGSGTRLTVV.

The V and J genes are TRBV20-1 and TRBJ1-3; tentatively, D is TRBD1 (5 bases). Germline V gene data show CDR1 as DFQATT and CDR2 as SNEGSKA (reference sequence). Trimming took off 0 bases at V and 3 bases at J, with 18 bases between the two ends. This CDR3 is 17 amino acids long. In DNA form, the CDR3 reads TGCAGTGCTAGAGATCCCCAAGCGTCAGGGTTTGGAAACACCATATATTTT. Translation gives CSARDPQASGFGNTIYF.

The V gene is TRBV5-8, the J gene TRBJ1-5; D possibly corresponds to TRBD1 (5 bases). V was clipped by 5 bases and J by 5 bases, with 14 bases between them. CDR3 size: 14 residues. Germline CDR1 reads SGHTS; CDR2 reads YDEGEE. Here the CDR3 reads CASRFGTLDQPQHF. DNA of the CDR3: TGTGCCAGCAGATTCGGGACTCTCGATCAGCCCCAGCATTTT.

The chain is built from TRBV7-2 and TRBJ2-3; 14 positions match TRBD2. The CDR3 covers 16 residues. J gave up 9 bases and V 5 bases, and 10 bases lay outside the gene matches. CDR1 and CDR2 from the germline V gene are SGHTA and FQGNSA. Here the CDR3 reads CASSPRTSGGLMTQYF. The CDR3 DNA reads TGTGCCAGCAGCCCCCGGACTAGCGGGGGGTTGATGACGCAGTATTTT.

This clonotype qualifies as medium-sized. The gene calls are TRBV6-1 and TRBJ1-1; no firm D call. V was pared by 8 bases and J by 5 bases, with 15 bases between. CDR3 size: 13 residues. Germline V gene sequence: CDR1 MNHNS, CDR2 SASEGT. CDR3 region: CASWQVGWTEAFF. The CDR3 nucleotides read TGTGCCAGCTGGCAGGTGGGTTGGACTGAAGCTTTCTTT.

This clonotype was counted once. The rearrangement joins TRBV2 to TRBJ1-2, with 7 bases aligning to TRBD1. This CDR3 has 15 amino acids. Germline V gene lookup returns CDR1 SNHLY and CDR2 FYNNEI. The junction had 7 bases not matched to a gene; V was cut back by 6 bases and J by 0 bases. The CDR3 region has the DNA TGTGCCAGCAGGGCCGGGACAGATGCTAACTATGGCTACACCTTC. Its translation: CASRAGTDANYGYTF.

The rearrangement joins TRBV20-1 to TRBJ1-2, with D perhaps matching TRBD1 (6 bases). The CDR3 sequence is 17 residues long. From germline, CDR1 is DFQATT and CDR2 SNEGSKA (reference sequence). V was cut by 3 bases and J by 2 bases, with 22 bases left in between. CDR3 in amino acids: CSASQSLIPGVNYGYTF. In nucleotides, the CDR3 is TGCAGTGCTAGTCAAAGCTTGATCCCAGGGGTGAACTATGGCTACACCTTC.

The rearrangement joins TRBV14 to TRBJ1-1; D might be TRBD1 (5 bases). CDR1 and CDR2 (germline): SGHDN, FVKESK. CDR3 size: 13 residues. Trimming left V 4 bases short and J 8 bases short, with 14 bases between. CDR3 coding DNA: TGTGCCAGCAGCCCTCAAGGGGCGGGAGAAGCTTTCTTT. Protein sequence: CASSPQGAGEAFF.

There are a few counts of this clonotype. This chain links TRBV12-3 or TRBV12-4 with TRBJ1-1; 9 bases match TRBD1. After removal of 1 base from V and 5 bases from J, the junction contained 8 bases not matched to a gene. The CDR3 covers 16 residues. As DNA, the CDR3 is TGTGCCAGCAGTTTAGACACAGGGGGCGCGCGGACTGAAGCTTTCTTT. This translates into CASSLDTGGARTEAFF.

This rearrangement joins TRBV9 to TRBJ2-5, with 7 bases that match TRBD2. V lost 5 bases, J lost 5 bases, and 6 bases stayed unmatched. CDR3 length equals 13 residues. The germline V gene encodes CDR1 SGDLS and CDR2 YYNGEE. The CDR3 DNA follows: TGTGCCAGCAGTAGGGGACTAACGGAGACCCAGTACTTC. This encodes CASSRGLTETQYF.

This clonotype turned up a few times. The chain links TRBV2 to TRBJ2-3; tentatively, D is TRBD2 (6 bases). This CDR3 is 13 amino acids long. V lost 11 bases and J lost 4, with 16 bases in between. The germline V gene encodes CDR1 SNHLY and CDR2 FYNNEI. DNA for the CDR3: TGTGCCGCCCCCGACTGGGGGGCAGATACGCAGTATTTT. Translating it yields CAAPDWGADTQYF.

The chain employs TRBV27 and TRBJ1-3; D uncertain. The CDR3 has 16 residues. V lost 0 bases to trimming and J lost 0 bases, with 9 bases between them. The germline V gene has CDR1 MNHEY and CDR2 SMNVEV (reference sequence). In DNA, the CDR3 is TGTGCCAGCAGTTTATCTGCACGTCCCTCTGGAAACACCATATATTTT. Its translation: CASSLSARPSGNTIYF.

The J gene is TRBJ1-1, the V gene TRBV7-6, with 8 bases aligning to TRBD1. The CDR3 loop spans 17 amino acids. Trimming removed 1 base from V and 5 bases from J; junction bases left unmatched: 12. Per the germline V gene, CDR1 is SGHVS and CDR2 is FNYEAQ. CDR3 region: CASSLVGAGGSGTEAFF. In nucleotides, the CDR3 is TGTGCCAGCAGCTTAGTAGGGGCAGGGGGCTCTGGGACTGAAGCTTTCTTT.

This clonotype was seen once. The chain has TRBV20-1 and TRBJ2-3; 11 bases map to TRBD2. Looked up from germline, CDR1 is DFQATT and CDR2 is SNEGSKA (reference sequence). CDR3 size: 13 residues. V shed 7 bases and J 2 bases; nucleotides not matched to a gene: 2. The CDR3 nucleotides read TGCAGTGTAGCGGGGGGGTACACAGATACGCAGTATTTT. Translation: CSVAGGYTDTQYF.